This TCR beta chain was recorded in a study of metastatic and nonmetastatic thyroid tumors. This clone was counted many times. Original processing notes: Between-group CDR3 differences, defined by clinicopathological status, yielded a distant-metastasis classifier for papillary thyroid cancer. TCRdb reanalyzed the PCR reads with MiXCR. The V and J calls were not made by the authors but by TCRdb's processing. Of 50,000 to 70,000 clones detected, about 4% appear once; the ten largest clones hold about a fifth. There were no patients who had received any treatment before thyroid surgery. With V trimmed by 1 base and J by 3 bases, 5 bases remained unmatched. The CDR3 runs to 16 residues. CDR1 is SGHRS, CDR2 YFSETQ, per germline.

Sequenced sample: blood. The TCR was taken from a female donor with papillary thyroid cancer or a benign thyroid nodule (not recorded which). Some clones in this sample may be carry-over from other donors' samples. The chain recombines TRBV5-1 with TRBJ2-5; 11 nucleotides agree with TRBD2. CDR3 residues: CASSLLAGGDEETQYF. In nucleotides, the CDR3 is TGCGCCAGCAGCTTGTTAGCGGGAGGGGATGAAGAGACCCAGTACTTC.